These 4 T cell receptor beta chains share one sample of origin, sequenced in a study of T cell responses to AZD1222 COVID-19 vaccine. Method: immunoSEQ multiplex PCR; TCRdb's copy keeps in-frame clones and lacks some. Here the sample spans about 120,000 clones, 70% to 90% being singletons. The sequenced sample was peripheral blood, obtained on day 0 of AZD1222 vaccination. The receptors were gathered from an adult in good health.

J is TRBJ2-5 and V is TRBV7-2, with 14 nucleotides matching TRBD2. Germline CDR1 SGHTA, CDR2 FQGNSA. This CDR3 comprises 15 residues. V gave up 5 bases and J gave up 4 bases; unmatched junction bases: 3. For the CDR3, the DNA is TGTGCCAGCAGCATGGGACTAGCGGGGGTAGAGACCCAGTACTTC. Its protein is CASSMGLAGVETQYF.

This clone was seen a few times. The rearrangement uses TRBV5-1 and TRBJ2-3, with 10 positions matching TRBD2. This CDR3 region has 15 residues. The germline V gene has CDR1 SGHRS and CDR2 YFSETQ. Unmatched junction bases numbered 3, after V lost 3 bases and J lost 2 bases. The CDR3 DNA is TGCGCCAGCAGCTCGACTAGCGGGCCCACAGATACGCAGTATTTT. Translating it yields CASSSTSGPTDTQYF.

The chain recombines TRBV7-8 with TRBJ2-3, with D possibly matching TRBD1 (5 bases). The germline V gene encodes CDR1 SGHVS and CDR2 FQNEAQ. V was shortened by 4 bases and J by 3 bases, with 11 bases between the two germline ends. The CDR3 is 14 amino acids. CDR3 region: CASSWNQGTDTQYF. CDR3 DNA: TGTGCCAGCAGCTGGAACCAGGGTACAGATACGCAGTATTTT.

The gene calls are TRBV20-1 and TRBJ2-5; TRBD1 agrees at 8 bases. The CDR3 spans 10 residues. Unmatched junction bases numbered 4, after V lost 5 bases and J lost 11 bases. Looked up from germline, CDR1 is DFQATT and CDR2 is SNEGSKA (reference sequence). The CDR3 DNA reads TGCAGTGCTGGGAGACAGGGGCAGTACTTC. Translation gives CSAGRQGQYF.